This TCR beta chain originates from a study of cytomegalovirus exposure and HLA in healthy donors. Concerning this clone: Antigen specificity is unknown.

Germline-derived CDR1 and CDR2 are MNHEY and SMNVEV (reference sequence). The length of the CDR3 is 13 residues. V was trimmed by 6 bases and J by 1 base, leaving 9 bases between them. Study observations and caveats: Later analysis identified 15,000 to 20,000 TCR beta sequences associated with HLA alleles, using a false discovery rate threshold of 0.05. Researchers reported in a later analysis that a missense DCLRE1C variant was tied to TCR beta V- and J-gene trimming. Highest at DRB1 and lowest at HLA-C, TCR association rates differed among HLA loci in a later analysis. Sequences of the TCR beta chain were said to predict the HLA-A and HLA-B alleles of most subjects accurately.

The PCR ran on 60 Vbeta and 13 Jbeta primers. Sequenced by immunoSEQ multiplex PCR; TCRdb stores in-frame clones only, minus some. The sample lists 170,000 or so clones, over 70% occurring once. The sequence was collected from a woman aged 30 to 39 in good health and CMV-seropositive. The V call is TRBV27, the J call TRBJ1-1; D unresolved. Sequencing used PBMCs. CDR3 sequence reads: CASRDSTNTEAFF. DNA of the CDR3: TGTGCCAGCAGAGACTCAACGAACACTGAAGCTTTCTTT.